These 22 T cell receptor beta chains originate from one sample sequenced in a study of CD8 T cells in ankylosing spondylitis (TCRdb year 2017). What the research found in general, with its limitations: A TCR beta motif of several highly homologous amino acid variants appeared characteristic of blood from ankylosing spondylitis patients.

Receptor libraries were prepared by 5' RACE. Reads for this sample came from an Illumina HiSeq 2500. TCRdb reprocessing: public reads trimmed at Q25 with fastp, clones called with MiXCR, in-frame beta chains kept. Rows with one shared CDR3 protein collapse into an entry with the most common genes and DNA. This sample comprises fewer than 500,000 distinct CDR3 sequences, about 24% of them detected only once. Under 0.9% of the sample comes from the top ten. These receptors' antigens are unknown. The material sequenced was blood, either unsorted or a sorted T cell fraction (not recorded which). The source is a male donor with ankylosing spondylitis.

V is TRBV5-1 and J is TRBJ1-4; tentatively, D is TRBD1 (6 bases). The germline gives CDR1 SGHRS, CDR2 YFSETQ. The V and J ends lost 2 bases and 8 bases respectively, with 13 bases between them. This CDR3 spans 14 amino acids. The CDR3 nucleotides read TGCGCCAGCAGCTTAACAGGGTCTGAGGAAAAACTGTTTTTT. This gives the protein CASSLTGSEEKLFF.

In its sample, this clonotype was seen a few times. This is likely a read error, given that the CDR3 carries no conserved phenylalanine or tryptophan at its end. The V gene is TRBV5-4, the J gene TRBJ2-1; perhaps TRBD2 as D (6 bases). The CDR3 is 15 amino acids. Looked up from germline, CDR1 is SGHNT and CDR2 is YYREEE (reference sequence). Deletions cut 2 bases from V and 0 bases from J, with 9 bases between. CDR3 loop: CASSLGGSSYNEQFL. The CDR3 DNA sequence: TGTGCCAGCAGCTTAGGAGGGAGCTCCTACAATGAGCAGTTCCTC.

The chain couples TRBV5-1 to TRBJ1-1, with 11 nucleotides matching TRBD1. V gave up 4 bases and J gave up 6 bases; unmatched junction bases: 17. The CDR3 has 18 amino acids. Germline V CDR1 and CDR2: SGHRS, YFSETQ. The CDR3 DNA is TGCGCCAGCAGCCGCAACCGGGACAGGGGGTTGTCATGGGCTGAAGCTTTCTTT. Its protein is CASSRNRDRGLSWAEAFF.

This chain uses TRBV20-1 with TRBJ1-5; D is uncertain. This CDR3 comprises 13 residues. V lost 4 bases, J lost 3 bases, and 10 bases lay in between. Germline V gives CDR1 DFQATT, CDR2 SNEGSKA (reference sequence). CDR3 coding DNA: TGCAGTGCTACGTTCAGGCTCAATCAGCCCCAGCATTTT. Residues: CSATFRLNQPQHF.

This clonotype was counted ten times or more. The chain links TRBV14 to TRBJ2-1; 13 nucleotides align to TRBD2. V lost 3 bases and J lost 14; bases outside the gene matches: 7. CDR3 length: 14 amino acids. Germline V CDR1 and CDR2: SGHDN, FVKESK. The CDR3 nucleotides are TGTGCCAGCAGCCAGGAACTAGCGGGAGGGCCCGAGTTCTTC. Translation gives CASSQELAGGPEFF.

The genes are TRBV4-2 and TRBJ2-2, with 7 nucleotides matching TRBD2. Trimming removed 3 bases from V and 7 bases from J; junction bases left unmatched: 2. CDR3 length: 13 residues. CDR1 is LGHNA and CDR2 is YNFKEQ in the germline V gene. CDR3 bases: TGTGCCAGCAGCCAGGGGAGGGACGGGGAGCTGTTTTTT. Translation gives CASSQGRDGELFF.

The chain couples TRBV5-1 to TRBJ2-3; 8 bases agree with TRBD2. Looked up from germline, CDR1 is SGHRS and CDR2 is YFSETQ. The trim removed 2 bases at V and 3 bases at J, leaving 14 bases unmatched. The CDR3 is 18 amino acids. CDR3 protein: CASSFDPYSGTGTDTQYF. The CDR3 DNA is TGCGCCAGCAGCTTCGACCCTTATAGCGGGACGGGGACAGATACGCAGTATTTT.

This clonotype was observed a few times. The genes are TRBV5-1 and TRBJ2-7; no clear D. This CDR3 has 15 amino acids. CDR1 is SGHRS, CDR2 YFSETQ, per germline. Trimming stripped 0 bases from V and 5 bases from J, with 15 bases between. CDR3 in amino acids: CASSLDGRPFDEQYF. CDR3 coding DNA: TGCGCCAGCAGCTTGGACGGCCGACCCTTTGACGAGCAGTACTTC.

Ten or more counts support this clonotype. V gene TRBV20-1 combines with J gene TRBJ1-1; TRBD1 agrees at 7 bases. Losses at the gene ends were 5 bases for V and 7 bases for J; bases not matched to a gene: 16. This CDR3 has 15 residues. CDR1 is DFQATT, CDR2 SNEGSKA, per germline (reference sequence). CDR3 amino acids: CSAPREFLGTDEAFF. The CDR3 coding sequence is TGCAGTGCTCCTCGAGAATTTTTGGGGACAGATGAAGCTTTCTTT.

This clonotype was counted only a few times. The chain carries TRBV29-1 and TRBJ2-7, with TRBD2 matching 7 bases. Trimming cost V 7 bases and J 0 bases; bases outside gene matches: 9. CDR1 and CDR2 from the germline V gene are SQVTM and ANQGSEA. The CDR3 has 14 amino acids. The CDR3 reads CSAKAGTSSYEQYV. DNA of the CDR3: TGCAGCGCCAAAGCGGGAACTAGCTCCTACGAGCAGTACGTC.

V gene TRBV29-1 combines with J gene TRBJ2-5; D is possibly TRBD2 (7 bases). The CDR3 is made up of 14 amino acids. V was clipped by 4 bases and J by 5 bases, with 17 bases between them. Germline V gene sequence: CDR1 SQVTM, CDR2 ANQGSEA. The CDR3 coding sequence is TGCAGCGTTGTGGGGGGGGGGCCCATGGAGACCCAGTACTTC. Its translation is CSVVGGGPMETQYF. Filled out from reference TRBV29-1 and TRBJ2-5, the complete variable domain reads SAVISQKPSRDICQRGTSLTIQCQVDSQVTMMFWYRQQPGQSLTLIATANQGSEATYESGFVIDKFPISRPNLTFSTLTVSNMSPEDSSIYLCSVVGGGPMETQYFGPGTRLLVL.

This clonotype was seen a few times. The chain employs TRBV5-1 and TRBJ2-1; tentative D call: TRBD2 (5 bases). The CDR3 loop spans 16 amino acids. Germline CDR1 and CDR2: SGHRS and YFSETQ. V lost 0 bases and J 0 bases, leaving 10 bases between the germline ends. The CDR3 here is CASSLASRSSYNEQFF. CDR3 in DNA: TGCGCCAGCAGCTTGGCTAGCAGAAGCTCCTACAATGAGCAGTTCTTC.

V and J are TRBV20-1 and TRBJ2-4; tentative D call: TRBD1 (6 bases). The CDR3 length is 15 residues. Germline V CDR1 and CDR2: DFQATT, SNEGSKA (reference sequence). The germline V and J ends were trimmed by 5 bases and 0 bases, with 14 bases remaining between them. As DNA, the CDR3 is TGCAGTGCTTCTAACAGGGCTAGAGCCAAAAACATTCAGTACTTC. This sequence encodes CSASNRARAKNIQYF.

The V gene is TRBV5-1, the J gene TRBJ1-1, with 7 positions matching TRBD1. The germline gives CDR1 SGHRS, CDR2 YFSETQ. CDR3 length equals 15 residues. V trimming: 5 bases; J trimming: 1 base; junction bases outside the gene matches: 8. The CDR3 reads CASRGSGQENTEAFF. The CDR3 bases are TGCGCCAGCAGGGGGTCCGGACAGGAGAACACTGAAGCTTTCTTT.

The rearrangement uses TRBV6-5 and TRBJ1-1; the D is unclear. The CDR3 runs 12 residues. Germline V lookup: CDR1 MNHEY, CDR2 SVGAGI. Trimming stripped 7 bases from V and 6 bases from J, with 12 bases between. DNA for the CDR3: TGTGCCAGCACTTCGGACGAATCTGAAGCTTTCTTT. This codes for CASTSDESEAFF.

This clonotype has a single count. The chain joins TRBV21-1 to TRBJ2-3; no DNA check was done on the table's D call, TRBD2. TRBV21-1 is shown as a pseudogene. The CDR3 sequence is 16 residues long. CDR3 loop: CASSNERENGTDTQYF. DNA of the CDR3: TGTGCCAGCAGCAACGAGCGGGAGAACGGCACAGATACGCAGTATTTT.

The V gene is TRBV7-9, the J gene TRBJ2-3, with D hard to call. Per the germline V gene, CDR1 is SEHNR and CDR2 is FQNEAQ (reference sequence). This CDR3 spans 14 amino acids. V shed 2 bases and J shed 5 bases, with 11 bases lying between them. CDR3: CASSLWLVVDTQYF. In DNA, the CDR3 is TGTGCCAGCAGCTTATGGCTAGTCGTAGATACGCAGTATTTT. Supplemented by reference TRBV7-9 and TRBJ2-3, the full variable domain reads DTGVSQNPRHKITKRGQNVTFRCDPISEHNRLYWYRQTLGQGPEFLTYFQNEAQLEKSRLLSDRFSAERPKGSFSTLEIQRTEQGDSAMYLCASSLWLVVDTQYFGPGTRLTVL.

This clonotype has a handful of counts. In DNA form, the CDR3 reads TGTGCCAGCAGCCGATTAGGACGGTACGAGCAGTACTTC. It is translated as CASSRLGRYEQYF. The chain combines TRBV3-1 with TRBJ2-7, with no clear D. The CDR3 consists of 13 residues. CDR1 and CDR2 from the germline V gene are LGHDT and YNNKEL (reference sequence). Deletions cut 4 bases from V and 4 bases from J, with 11 bases between.

V usage is TRBV11-3 and J usage is TRBJ2-3, with a weak D call TRBD2 (5 bases). Germline CDR1 SGHNT, CDR2 YENEEA. The ends were cut back, 2 bases at V and 7 bases at J, with 10 bases in the middle. CDR3 length: 13 amino acids. As DNA, the CDR3 is TGTGCCAGCAGCTTACTAGCTCCTAATACGCAGTATTTT. Its protein product is CASSLLAPNTQYF.

This clonotype turned up a few times. The chain combines TRBV5-5 with TRBJ2-3; 14 bases are shared with TRBD2. This CDR3 has 15 amino acids. Germline-derived CDR1 and CDR2 are SGHKS and YYEKEE (reference sequence). V shed 4 bases, J shed 4 bases, and the junction held 2 bases outside the gene matches. Here the CDR3 reads CASSRTSGRSDTQYF. The CDR3 nucleotides are TGTGCCAGCAGCCGGACTAGCGGGAGGTCAGATACGCAGTATTTT.

The chain couples TRBV3-1 to TRBJ1-1, with D unclear. CDR3 length equals 13 residues. Trimming cost V 5 bases and J 3 bases, with 10 bases left between them. Germline-derived CDR1 and CDR2 are LGHDT and YNNKEL (reference sequence). The CDR3, as DNA: TGTGCCAGCAGCGCCACGGCGGACACTGAAGCTTTCTTT. The encoded protein is CASSATADTEAFF.

This clonotype has just a few counts. The chain has TRBV7-9 and TRBJ1-2; no firm D call. The V gene's germline CDR1 is SEHNR and CDR2 FQNEAQ (reference sequence). The V gene lost 3 bases and the J gene lost 4 bases, with 15 bases spanning the gap. This CDR3 has 15 amino acids. This CDR3 is CASSLSSVALYGYTF. CDR3 sequence (DNA): TGTGCCAGCAGCTTGTCCAGTGTGGCCCTCTATGGCTACACCTTC. The full variable domain, rest sourced from reference TRBV7-9 and TRBJ1-2, is DTGVSQNPRHKITKRGQNVTFRCDPISEHNRLYWYRQTLGQGPEFLTYFQNEAQLEKSRLLSDRFSAERPKGSFSTLEIQRTEQGDSAMYLCASSLSSVALYGYTFGSGTRLTVV.